The 31 T cell receptor beta chains presented below share a single source sample, sequenced in a study of cytotoxic CD8 clonotypes in ibrutinib-treated CLL. Sequencing was performed with immunoSEQ multiplex PCR; in TCRdb, only in-frame clones are kept and a portion is missing. The sample lists some 130,000 clones; 75% to 90% were seen once. Sample: PBMCs, taken after 24 months of ibrutinib treatment. The origin of the receptors is a human donor with chronic lymphocytic leukemia.

The rearrangement links TRBV28 to TRBJ1-5; 7 positions match TRBD1. The CDR3 covers 16 residues. V lost 6 bases and J lost 6; bases outside the gene matches: 14. Germline V gene lookup returns CDR1 MDHEN and CDR2 SYDVKM. CDR3 residues: CASSRQGIRSLQPQHF. The CDR3 coding sequence is TGTGCCAGCAGCAGACAGGGTATTAGGTCCCTTCAGCCCCAGCATTTT.

The chain links TRBV11-3 to TRBJ2-5, with D perhaps being TRBD1 or TRBD2 (6 bases each). The V gene's germline CDR1 is SGHNT and CDR2 YENEEA. This CDR3 comprises 15 residues. With 5 bases removed from V and 2 bases from J, the gap between germline ends came to 15 bases. CDR3 bases: TGTGCCAGCAGCCAAGGGGGGAGTAGGCAAGAGACCCAGTACTTC. Its protein product is CASSQGGSRQETQYF.

The chain combines TRBV6-1 with TRBJ1-5; D not resolved. Germline CDR1 MNHNS, CDR2 SASEGT. The CDR3 is 14 residues long. The V gene lost 6 bases and the J gene lost 2 bases, with 11 bases spanning the gap. CDR3 sequence: CASRQAAGNQPQHF. DNA of the CDR3: TGTGCCAGCAGGCAGGCGGCGGGCAATCAGCCCCAGCATTTT.

This clone showed up just once. The V gene is TRBV2, the J gene TRBJ1-5; D gene uncertain. The CDR3 contains 14 residues. Germline V CDR1 and CDR2: SNHLY, FYNNEI. V was cut by 4 bases and J by 5 bases, with 12 bases left in between. The CDR3 here is CASSVASRYQPQHF. For the CDR3, the DNA is TGTGCCAGCAGTGTGGCCAGCAGATATCAGCCCCAGCATTTT. The full variable domain, in which reference TRBV2 and TRBJ1-5 provide the parts outside the CDR3, is EPEVTQTPSHQVTQMGQEVILRCVPISNHLYFYWYRQILGQKVEFLVSFYNNEISEKSEIFDDQFSVERPDGSNFTLKIRSTKLEDSAMYFCASSVASRYQPQHFGDGTRLSIL.

V usage is TRBV18 and J usage is TRBJ1-5, with 9 bases aligning to TRBD1. The CDR3 covers 15 residues. CDR1 KGHSH and CDR2 LQKENI come from the germline V gene. Trimming removed 1 base from V and 7 bases from J; junction bases left unmatched: 5. The CDR3 here is CASSPQGTGNQPQHF. The CDR3 nucleotides read TGTGCCAGCTCACCACAGGGGACAGGGAACCAGCCCCAGCATTTT.

CDR3 DNA sequence: TGCGCCAGCAGCTTGGCCGGGACAGGTAGCTCCTACAATGAGCAGTTCTTC. It encodes CASSLAGTGSSYNEQFF. The chain has TRBV5-1 and TRBJ2-1; 8 bases match TRBD1. CDR1 and CDR2 (germline): SGHRS, YFSETQ. The CDR3 covers 17 residues. With 0 bases clipped from V and 0 bases from J, the junction kept 5 bases outside the gene matches.

The rearrangement uses TRBV28 and TRBJ1-2; possibly TRBD1 for D (6 bases). The germline V gene encodes CDR1 MDHEN and CDR2 SYDVKM. V was shortened by 10 bases and J by 5 bases, with 17 bases between the two germline ends. CDR3 length: 13 residues. CDR3 amino acids: CATTGTYPYGYTF. The CDR3 DNA reads TGTGCCACTACAGGGACCTATCCATATGGCTACACCTTC.

The V gene is TRBV15, the J gene TRBJ2-7, with TRBD1 matching 10 bases. Germline CDR1 LNHNV, CDR2 YYDKDF (reference sequence). This CDR3 contains 14 residues. V was clipped by 6 bases and J by 9 bases; unmatched bases: 11. As DNA, the CDR3 is TGTGCCACCAGTCCGGGACAGGGGATGGTAGGGCAGTACTTC. This translates into CATSPGQGMVGQYF.

CDR3 in amino acids: CASSEGQGSKLFF. For the CDR3, the DNA is TGTGCCAGCAGTGAGGGACAGGGCTCGAAACTGTTTTTT. The J gene is TRBJ1-4, the V gene TRBV6-4; 9 nucleotides agree with TRBD1. CDR1 and CDR2 (germline): MRHNA, SNTAGT. Losses at the gene ends were 3 bases for V and 11 bases for J; bases not matched to a gene: 4. The CDR3 length is 13 residues.

This clone was observed many times. This chain uses TRBV28 with TRBJ1-2; no reliable D call. Looked up from germline, CDR1 is MDHEN and CDR2 is SYDVKM. The CDR3 consists of 13 residues. V was shortened by 4 bases and J by 3 bases, with 9 bases between the two germline ends. This CDR3 reads CASSSGYYYGYTF. In nucleotides, the CDR3 is TGTGCCAGCAGTTCAGGCTATTACTATGGCTACACCTTC.

The CDR3 bases are TGTGCCAGCAGCTACAGACTATACACTGAAGCTTTCTTT. Translated: CASSYRLYTEAFF. This chain joins TRBV7-2 and TRBJ1-1; D not resolved. The V and J ends lost 4 bases and 3 bases respectively, with 9 bases between them. Germline loops: CDR1 SGHTA, CDR2 FQGNSA. This CDR3 is 13 amino acids long.

This rearrangement joins TRBV14 to TRBJ2-7; D not resolved. The CDR3 is made up of 11 amino acids. Germline V lookup: CDR1 SGHDN, CDR2 FVKESK. Trimming cost V 1 base and J 13 bases, with 11 bases left between them. CDR3 amino acids: CASSQGRPQYF. CDR3 nucleotides: TGTGCCAGCAGCCAAGGACGGCCGCAATACTTC.

The chain has TRBV28 and TRBJ2-3; D might be TRBD1 (6 bases). The length of the CDR3 is 14 residues. The V gene lost 2 bases and the J gene lost 6 bases, with 12 bases spanning the gap. The germline gives CDR1 MDHEN, CDR2 SYDVKM. CDR3 region: CASSLRQVTDTQYF. CDR3 nucleotide sequence: TGTGCCAGCAGTTTACGACAGGTCACCGATACGCAGTATTTT. The full variable domain, in which reference TRBV28 and TRBJ2-3 provide the parts outside the CDR3, is DVKVTQSSRYLVKRTGEKVFLECVQDMDHENMFWYRQDPGLGLRLIYFSYDVKMKEKGDIPEGYSVSREKKERFSLILESASTNQTSMYLCASSLRQVTDTQYFGPGTRLTVL.

This chain connects TRBV25-1 to TRBJ1-1, with TRBD1 matching over 7 bases. Per the germline V gene, CDR1 is MGHDK and CDR2 is SYGVNS. The CDR3 loop spans 14 amino acids. V shed 6 bases and J 0 bases; nucleotides not matched to a gene: 4. The CDR3, as DNA: TGTGCCAGCAGCAACAGGGGTATGAACACTGAAGCTTTCTTT. Residues: CASSNRGMNTEAFF. Filled out from reference TRBV25-1 and TRBJ1-1, the complete variable domain reads EADIYQTPRYLVIGTGKKITLECSQTMGHDKMYWYQQDPGMELHLIHYSYGVNSTEKGDLSSESTVSRIRTEHFPLTLESARPSHTSQYLCASSNRGMNTEAFFGQGTRLTVV.

V usage is TRBV7-2 and J usage is TRBJ2-5; 10 nucleotides align to TRBD1. Looked up from germline, CDR1 is SGHTA and CDR2 is FQGNSA. The CDR3 has 17 amino acids. After removal of 1 base from V and 1 base from J, the junction contained 6 bases not matched to a gene. Written as DNA, the CDR3 is TGTGCCAGCAGCTTAGGACAGGGGGCCTTGCGCCAAGAGACCCAGTACTTC. Its translation is CASSLGQGALRQETQYF.

This chain joins TRBV5-5 and TRBJ1-2; D gene ambiguous. Germline V gives CDR1 SGHKS, CDR2 YYEKEE (reference sequence). V lost 4 bases and J 4 bases, leaving 11 bases between the germline ends. CDR3 length: 13 residues. The CDR3 DNA is TGTGCCAGCAGCCGTTACGGTACCTATGGCTACACCTTC. Translating it yields CASSRYGTYGYTF.

The chain joins TRBV28 to TRBJ2-7; 10 bases align to TRBD1. Germline CDR1 is MDHEN and CDR2 is SYDVKM. The CDR3 consists of 15 residues. V was clipped by 4 bases and J by 4 bases; unmatched bases: 7. The CDR3 nucleotides read TGTGCCAGCAGTTCATCTAGGACAGGGGGTTACGAGCAGTACTTC. Amino acid sequence: CASSSSRTGGYEQYF.

CDR3 sequence (DNA): TGTGCCAGCAGCTTAGTCCTGGGGCCCTACAATGAGCAGTTCTTC. It encodes CASSLVLGPYNEQFF. The V gene is TRBV7-8, the J gene TRBJ2-1, with a possible D match to TRBD1 (5 bases). V lost 1 base, J lost 2 bases, and 9 bases lay in between. The CDR3 length is 15 residues. CDR1 and CDR2 from the germline V gene are SGHVS and FQNEAQ.

This clone was detected only once. The rearrangement joins TRBV18 to TRBJ1-1; 7 bases match TRBD1. The CDR3 runs to 17 residues. The germline V gene has CDR1 KGHSH and CDR2 LQKENI. J was trimmed by 1 base and V by 1 base; bases with no gene match: 9. The CDR3 DNA follows: TGTGCCAGCTCACCACAGGGGGCCGGTTGGGCGAACACTGAAGCTTTCTTT. This translates into CASSPQGAGWANTEAFF.

The chain combines TRBV5-8 with TRBJ2-1; possibly TRBD2 for D (5 bases). V gave up 3 bases and J gave up 0 bases, with 13 bases separating them. Germline assignment: CDR1 SGHTS and CDR2 YDEGEE. The CDR3 covers 16 residues. The CDR3 spells CASSSFVASSYNEQFF. The CDR3 bases are TGTGCCAGCAGCTCGTTCGTAGCGAGCTCCTACAATGAGCAGTTCTTC.

V and J are TRBV5-1 and TRBJ2-7; 10 nucleotides match TRBD1. V was pared by 4 bases and J by 4 bases, with 14 bases of the junction left unmatched. CDR3 size: 17 residues. From germline, CDR1 is SGHRS and CDR2 YFSETQ. In nucleotides, the CDR3 is TGCGCCAGCAGCAACCTGGGGACAGGGGAGGGGGTATACGAGCAGTACTTC. Encoded protein: CASSNLGTGEGVYEQYF.

The chain links TRBV10-1 to TRBJ2-3; D not certain. The CDR3 is 12 amino acids. Germline assignment: CDR1 WNHNN and CDR2 SYGVQD (reference sequence). The germline V and J ends were trimmed by 0 bases and 11 bases, with 9 bases remaining between them. The CDR3 loop reads CASSESKLGQYF. CDR3 in DNA: TGCGCCAGCAGTGAGTCGAAACTGGGGCAGTATTTT.

The chain has TRBV11-2 and TRBJ2-7; the match to TRBD2 covers 13 bases. The CDR3 consists of 16 residues. Germline values: CDR1 SGHAT, CDR2 FQNNGV. Trimming removed 3 bases from V and 3 bases from J; junction bases left unmatched: 5. The CDR3 DNA is TGTGCCAGCAGCTTCGACGGACTAGCGGGGGTCTACGAGCAGTACTTC. Protein: CASSFDGLAGVYEQYF.

This clone was observed a handful of times. The gene calls are TRBV2 and TRBJ1-6; no firm D call. V lost 11 bases, J lost 3 bases, and 14 bases lay in between. CDR3 size: 14 residues. Looked up from germline, CDR1 is SNHLY and CDR2 is FYNNEI. The CDR3 loop is CAASMVDYNSPLHF. CDR3 DNA sequence: TGTGCCGCCAGCATGGTTGACTATAATTCACCCCTCCACTTT.

The genes are TRBV7-9 and TRBJ1-3, with D possibly matching TRBD1 (6 bases). Germline values: CDR1 SEHNR, CDR2 FQNEAQ (reference sequence). V lost 5 bases, J lost 0 bases, and 8 bases lay in between. The CDR3 extends over 14 amino acids. The CDR3 reads CASSLTGSGNTIYF. CDR3 DNA sequence: TGTGCCAGCAGCCTGACAGGCTCTGGAAACACCATATATTTT.

To note about this clone: This CDR3 is also generated by other DNA sequences in the sample. The J gene is TRBJ2-7, the V gene TRBV2, with D perhaps matching TRBD2 (6 bases). The CDR3 extends over 13 amino acids. Germline V lookup: CDR1 SNHLY, CDR2 FYNNEI. Deletions cut 8 bases from V and 3 bases from J, with 14 bases between. The CDR3 DNA is TGTGCCAGCCTGACGTGGCGGGGCTACGAGCAGTACTTC. Protein: CASLTWRGYEQYF.

The V and J genes are TRBV5-1 and TRBJ2-7; D unresolved. This CDR3 region has 13 residues. The V end was cut by 5 bases, the J end by 0 bases, with 9 bases between. The germline gives CDR1 SGHRS, CDR2 YFSETQ. The CDR3 region has the DNA TGCGCCAGCAGTTTCCCTTCCTCCTACGAGCAGTACTTC. Encoded protein: CASSFPSSYEQYF.

The rearrangement uses TRBV6-5 and TRBJ1-1, with no clear D. There are 13 residues in the CDR3. CDR1 and CDR2 from the germline V gene are MNHEY and SVGAGI. V lost 8 bases and J 2 bases, leaving 12 bases between the germline ends. CDR3 coding DNA: TGTGCCAGCTTTGTCACTCGTAACACTGAAGCTTTCTTT. Translation: CASFVTRNTEAFF.

The V gene is TRBV7-9, the J gene TRBJ1-4, with D uncertain. The germline V gene encodes CDR1 SEHNR and CDR2 FQNEAQ (reference sequence). Trimming took off 4 bases at V and 8 bases at J, with 11 bases between the two ends. This CDR3 comprises 13 residues. The CDR3 nucleotides are TGTGCCAGCAGCTGGAACGAGGGAGAAAAACTGTTTTTT. Its translation: CASSWNEGEKLFF.

CDR3 DNA sequence: TGTGCCAGTATGGGACAGTTCTCTGGGGCCAACGTCCTGACTTTC. This translates into CASMGQFSGANVLTF. This chain joins TRBV19 and TRBJ2-6; the match to TRBD1 covers 7 bases. The CDR3 is 15 residues long. Unmatched junction bases numbered 3, after V lost 7 bases and J lost 0 bases. Germline CDR1 and CDR2: LNHDA and SQIVND (reference sequence). The full variable domain, in which reference TRBV19 and TRBJ2-6 provide the parts outside the CDR3, is DGGITQSPKYLFRKEGQNVTLSCEQNLNHDAMYWYRQDPGQGLRLIYYSQIVNDFQKGDIAEGYSVSREKKESFPLTVTSAQKNPTAFYLCASMGQFSGANVLTFGAGSRLTVL.

Regarding this clone: One end of the junction is discordant with germline, which a read error may explain. The chain joins TRBV6-5 to TRBJ2-5; possibly TRBD1 or TRBD2 for D (6 bases each). The CDR3 contains 14 residues. Germline V CDR1 and CDR2: MNHEY, SVGAGI. DNA for the CDR3: TGTGCCACCAGTCTGGGGGGACAACAAGAGACCCAGTACTTC. Its protein is CATSLGGQQETQYF.